This passage covers 3 T cell receptor beta chains from one sample sequenced in a study of metastatic and nonmetastatic thyroid tumors. TCRdb used MiXCR to call clones anew from the PCR reads. The sample has around 21,000 clones, around two fifths seen once. No patient had received any treatment before thyroid surgery. What was sequenced was tumor tissue. The receptors were gathered from a female donor with papillary thyroid cancer or a benign thyroid nodule (not recorded which). Some clones in this sample may be carry-over from other donors' samples.

This clone was observed a handful of times. The rearrangement uses TRBV11-2 and TRBJ2-7; D is ambiguous. Germline V gene data show CDR1 as SGHAT and CDR2 as FQNNGV. The CDR3 runs 14 residues. V was shortened by 4 bases and J by 1 base, with 11 bases between the two germline ends. The CDR3 DNA reads TGTGCCAGCAGCTCGCGGCGCGGTTCCTACGAGCAGTACTTC. Its translation is CASSSRRGSYEQYF.

This chain connects TRBV9 to TRBJ2-3; D uncertain. Per germline, CDR1 SGDLS and CDR2 YYNGEE. The CDR3 is 14 residues long. Deletions cut 0 bases from V and 0 bases from J, with 5 bases between. The CDR3 DNA sequence: TGTGCCAGCAGCGTAGGTCTGAGCACAGATACGCAGTATTTT. This sequence encodes CASSVGLSTDTQYF. Filled out from reference TRBV9 and TRBJ2-3, the complete variable domain reads DSGVTQTPKHLITATGQRVTLRCSPRSGDLSVYWYQQSLDQGLQFLIQYYNGEERAKGNILERFSAQQFPDLHSELNLSSLELGDSALYFCASSVGLSTDTQYFGPGTRLTVL.

The chain recombines TRBV6-1 with TRBJ2-3; TRBD1 agrees at 9 bases. With 6 bases clipped from V and 3 bases from J, the junction kept 7 bases outside the gene matches. Per the germline V gene, CDR1 is MNHNS and CDR2 is SASEGT. This CDR3 has 15 residues. CDR3 sequence: CASRRTGDYTDTQYF. For the CDR3, the DNA is TGTGCCAGCAGAAGGACAGGGGACTATACAGATACGCAGTATTTT.